Below, 8 T cell receptor beta chains from the same sample are listed, as sequenced in a study of human T cells and chemical hapten exposure. TCRdb fed the 5' RACE reads into MiXCR, producing one record per CDR3 protein. The profile shows roughly 82,000 distinct CDR3 sequences, 15% to 20% of them singletons. Extraction yielded total RNA from whole blood (unfractionated). The receptors come from a female donor in good health.

This clonotype was seen a few times. V is TRBV20-1 and J is TRBJ2-1, with D possibly matching TRBD2 (5 bases). Trimming took off 5 bases at V and 5 bases at J, with 13 bases between the two ends. Germline V CDR1 and CDR2: DFQATT, SNEGSKA (reference sequence). The CDR3 loop spans 13 amino acids. In DNA, the CDR3 is TGCAGTGCTCCAGACTATACCAACAATGAGCAGTTCTTC. Translating gives CSAPDYTNNEQFF.

This clonotype came up many times. This rearrangement joins TRBV18 to TRBJ2-1, with 9 positions matching TRBD2. Germline CDR1 reads KGHSH; CDR2 reads LQKENI. CDR3 length equals 16 residues. Germline trimming cut 3 bases from V and 6 bases from J; bases unmatched to any gene: 9. This CDR3 reads CASSPRPASGTNEQFF. DNA of the CDR3: TGTGCCAGCTCACCTCGCCCGGCTAGCGGGACCAATGAGCAGTTCTTC.

The chain uses TRBV19 and TRBJ1-1; D unresolved. CDR1 is LNHDA and CDR2 is SQIVND in the germline V gene (reference sequence). The V and J ends lost 3 bases and 6 bases respectively, with 14 bases between them. The CDR3 covers 14 residues. The CDR3 spells CASSMVGKEAEAFF. The CDR3 DNA is TGTGCCAGTAGTATGGTCGGGAAGGAGGCTGAAGCTTTCTTT.

This clonotype was found a few times. The CDR3 DNA reads TGTGCCAGCAGTTATCTTAGGACAGGCGGACCCACAGATACGCAGTATTTT. Translation gives CASSYLRTGGPTDTQYF. This chain connects TRBV6-2 or TRBV6-3 to TRBJ2-3; 7 nucleotides align to TRBD1. In germline, CDR1 is MNHEY, CDR2 SVGEGT. Losses at the gene ends were 3 bases for V and 2 bases for J; bases not matched to a gene: 11. The CDR3 sequence is 17 residues long.

This clonotype was counted only a few times. The chain couples TRBV5-1 to TRBJ2-7, with D possibly called TRBD1 or TRBD2 (5 bases each). This CDR3 has 14 amino acids. V dropped 6 bases and J dropped 2 bases, with 15 bases sitting between them. CDR1 is SGHRS, CDR2 YFSETQ, per germline. CDR3 DNA: TGCGCCAGCACGAGGGGAGACAGACCCTACGAGCAGTACTTC. This gives the protein CASTRGDRPYEQYF.

The chain uses TRBV13 and TRBJ2-7; TRBD1 or TRBD2 may be the D gene (5 bases each). Trimming cost V 0 bases and J 2 bases, with 14 bases left between them. The CDR3 length is 16 residues. Germline lookup yields CDR1 PRHDT and CDR2 FYEKMQ (reference sequence). CDR3 region: CASSLGPGTDTYEQYF. The CDR3 bases are TGTGCCAGCAGCTTAGGACCCGGGACGGATACCTACGAGCAGTACTTC.

The chain links TRBV6-5 to TRBJ1-1; TRBD1 aligns across 9 bases. V was clipped by 6 bases and J by 1 base; unmatched bases: 6. Germline CDR1 MNHEY, CDR2 SVGAGI. The length of the CDR3 is 15 residues. CDR3 in amino acids: CASRPQGAGNTEAFF. Written as DNA, the CDR3 is TGTGCCAGCAGACCACAGGGGGCGGGGAACACTGAAGCTTTCTTT.

This clonotype was detected a few times. The chain couples TRBV2 to TRBJ2-1; D is perhaps TRBD2 (6 bases). V was trimmed by 7 bases and J by 4 bases, leaving 14 bases between them. This CDR3 has 14 residues. Germline assignment: CDR1 SNHLY and CDR2 FYNNEI. Written as DNA, the CDR3 is TGTGCCAGCAAGACCGGGACTCTGTACAATGAGCAGTTCTTC. Protein sequence: CASKTGTLYNEQFF.